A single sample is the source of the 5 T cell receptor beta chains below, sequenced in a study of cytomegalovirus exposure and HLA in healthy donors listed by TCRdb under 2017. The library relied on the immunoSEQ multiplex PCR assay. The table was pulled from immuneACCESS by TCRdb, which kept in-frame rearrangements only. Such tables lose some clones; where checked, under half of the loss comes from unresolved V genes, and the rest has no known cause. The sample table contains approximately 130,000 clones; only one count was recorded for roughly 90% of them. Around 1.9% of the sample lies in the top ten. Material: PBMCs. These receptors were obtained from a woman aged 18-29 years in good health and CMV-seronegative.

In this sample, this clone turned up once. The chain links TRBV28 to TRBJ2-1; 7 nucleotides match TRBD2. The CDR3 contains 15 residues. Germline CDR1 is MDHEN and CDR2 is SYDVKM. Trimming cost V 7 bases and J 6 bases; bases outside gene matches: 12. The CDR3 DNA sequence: TGTGCCAGCAATCTTTCCCCAGCGGGGAGCAATGAGCAGTTCTTC. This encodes CASNLSPAGSNEQFF.

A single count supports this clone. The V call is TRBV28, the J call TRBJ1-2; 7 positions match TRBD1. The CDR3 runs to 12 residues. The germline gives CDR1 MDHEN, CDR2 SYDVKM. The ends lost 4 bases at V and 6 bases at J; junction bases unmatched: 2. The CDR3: CASSSGTDGYTF. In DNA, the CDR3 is TGTGCCAGCAGTTCCGGGACAGATGGCTACACCTTC.

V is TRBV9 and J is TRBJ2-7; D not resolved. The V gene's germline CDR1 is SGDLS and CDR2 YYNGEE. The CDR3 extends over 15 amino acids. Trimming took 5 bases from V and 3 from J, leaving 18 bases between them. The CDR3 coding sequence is TGTGCCAGCAGTGTGAATGAAGCGCCCCTCTACGAGCAGTACTTC. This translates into CASSVNEAPLYEQYF.

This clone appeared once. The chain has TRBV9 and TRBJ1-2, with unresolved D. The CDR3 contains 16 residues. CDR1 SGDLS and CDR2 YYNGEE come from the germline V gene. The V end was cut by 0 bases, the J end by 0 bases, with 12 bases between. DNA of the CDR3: TGTGCCAGCAGCGTAGACCCCGGAGGAACTAACTATGGCTACACCTTC. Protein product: CASSVDPGGTNYGYTF.

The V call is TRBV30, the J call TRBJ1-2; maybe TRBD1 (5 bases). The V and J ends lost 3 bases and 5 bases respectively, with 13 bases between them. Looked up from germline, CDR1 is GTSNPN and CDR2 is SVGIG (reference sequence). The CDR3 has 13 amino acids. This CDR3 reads CAWSQGREYGYTF. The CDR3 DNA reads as TGTGCCTGGAGCCAGGGCAGAGAGTATGGCTACACCTTC.